This T cell receptor beta chain was documented in a study of cytomegalovirus exposure and HLA in healthy donors. CDR3 length: 15 amino acids. Trimming cost V 4 bases and J 6 bases; bases outside gene matches: 6. CDR1 SGHRS and CDR2 YFSETQ come from the germline V gene. PCR involved 60 Vbeta and 13 Jbeta primers. Assay: immunoSEQ multiplex PCR; the TCRdb copy retains only in-frame clones and omits some. The sample includes approximately 150,000 clones, over 75% of them seen just once. This receptor was taken from a human donor in good health. The rearrangement links TRBV5-1 to TRBJ2-1; 11 bases agree with TRBD2. The sample comprised PBMCs. This CDR3 reads CASSTETSGANEQFF. CDR3 coding DNA: TGCGCCAGCAGCACCGAGACTAGCGGGGCCAATGAGCAGTTCTTC.